The entry below describes one T cell receptor (beta chain). TCR beta cDNA was made from 400 to 600 ng total RNA with a constant-region primer. Three nested multiplex PCR rounds of slightly modified ARM-PCR generated TCR beta libraries. Rounds one and two of PCR, each of around 11 cycles, were primed with TRBV1-TRBV30 forward primers and a C-beta reverse primer. Using its own MiXCR run on the multiplex PCR reads, TCRdb lists one record per CDR3 protein. The sample carries 150,000 to 200,000 distinct CDR3 sequences, over 45% recorded once. The sample originates from a study of tumor-infiltrating lymphocytes in primary liver carcinoma. Overall study context: Spanning 30 to 69 years of age, the patients were men and women.

Blood RNA was derived from unsorted whole blood, and germline DNA was extracted too. Patients were treatment-naive with chronic HBV infection. The researchers drew approximately 3.7 milliliters of peripheral blood before surgery. The V segment lost 0 bases and the J segment 6 bases; nucleotides outside the gene matches: 12. Germline lookup yields CDR1 SGHVS and CDR2 FQNEAQ. The CDR3 spans 17 residues. The rearrangement joins TRBV7-8 to TRBJ2-3; TRBD2 matches at 7 bases. The source is a man in his forties or fifties with primary liver carcinoma and hepatitis B virus infection. The specimen was peripheral blood. The CDR3 coding sequence is TGTGCCAGCAGCTTAGCACAAGTGGGAGGGCCACATGATACGCAGTATTTT. Amino acids: CASSLAQVGGPHDTQYF.